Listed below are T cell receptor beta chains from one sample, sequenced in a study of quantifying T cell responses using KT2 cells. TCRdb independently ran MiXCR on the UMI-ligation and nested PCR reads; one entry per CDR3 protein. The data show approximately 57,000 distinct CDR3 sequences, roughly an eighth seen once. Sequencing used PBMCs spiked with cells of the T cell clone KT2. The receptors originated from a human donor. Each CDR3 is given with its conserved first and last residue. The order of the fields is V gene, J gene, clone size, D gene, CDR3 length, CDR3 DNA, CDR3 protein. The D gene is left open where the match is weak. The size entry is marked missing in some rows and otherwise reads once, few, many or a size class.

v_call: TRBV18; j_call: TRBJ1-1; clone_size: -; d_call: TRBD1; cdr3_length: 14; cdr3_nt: TGTGCCAGCTCACAAGGACAGGCCGGGACTGAAGCTTTCTTT; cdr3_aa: CASSQGQAGTEAFF
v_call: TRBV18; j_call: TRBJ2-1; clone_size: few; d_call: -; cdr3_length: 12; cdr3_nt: TGTGCCAGCTCACCACCCGGGAATGAGCAGTTCTTC; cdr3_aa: CASSPPGNEQFF
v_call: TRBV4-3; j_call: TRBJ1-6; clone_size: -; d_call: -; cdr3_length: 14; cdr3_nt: TGCGCCAGCAGCCAGGGGGCTGATAATTCACCCCTCCACTTT; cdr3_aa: CASSQGADNSPLHF
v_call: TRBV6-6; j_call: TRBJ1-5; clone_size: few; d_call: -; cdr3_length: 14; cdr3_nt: TGTGCCAGCAGTAGGGAGGGAAGCAATCAGCCCCAGCATTTT; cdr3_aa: CASSREGSNQPQHF
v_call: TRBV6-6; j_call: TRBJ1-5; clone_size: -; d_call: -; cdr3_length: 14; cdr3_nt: TGTGCCAGCAGTCCGCGACAGACCTATCAGCCCCAGCATTTT; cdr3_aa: CASSPRQTYQPQHF
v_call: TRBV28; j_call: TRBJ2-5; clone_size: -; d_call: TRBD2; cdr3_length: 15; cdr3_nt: TGTGCCAGCAGCCCCGCGCGGGAGGGACAAGAGACCCAGTACTTC; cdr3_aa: CASSPAREGQETQYF
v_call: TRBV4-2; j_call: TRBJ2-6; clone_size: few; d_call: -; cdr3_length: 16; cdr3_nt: TGTGCCAGCAGCCAAGACTCAAGCTCTGGGGCCAACGTCCTGACTTTC; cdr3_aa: CASSQDSSSGANVLTF
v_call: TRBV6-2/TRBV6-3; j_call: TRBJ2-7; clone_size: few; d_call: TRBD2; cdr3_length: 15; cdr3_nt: TGTGCCAGCAGTTCTCAGACTAGCGGGATCTACGAGCAGTACTTC; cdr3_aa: CASSSQTSGIYEQYF
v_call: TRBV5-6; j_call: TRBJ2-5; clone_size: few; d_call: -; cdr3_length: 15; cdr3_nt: TGTGCCAGCAGCTTGGCCACGGCAGGAGAAGAGACCCAGTACTTC; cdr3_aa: CASSLATAGEETQYF
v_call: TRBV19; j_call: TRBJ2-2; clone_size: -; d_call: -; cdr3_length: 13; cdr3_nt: TGTGCCAGTAGTGGACGCCACACCGGGGAGCTGTTTTTT; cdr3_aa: CASSGRHTGELFF
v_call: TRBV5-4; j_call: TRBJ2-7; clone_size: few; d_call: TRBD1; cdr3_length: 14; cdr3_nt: TGTGCCAGCAGCATGAGGACAGGGACCTACGAGCAGTACTTC; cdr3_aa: CASSMRTGTYEQYF
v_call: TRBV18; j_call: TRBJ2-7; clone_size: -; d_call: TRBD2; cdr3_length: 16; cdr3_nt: TGTGCCAGCTCTTCGGGCATGGCGGGAGGTGCCTACGAGCAGTACTTC; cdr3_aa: CASSSGMAGGAYEQYF
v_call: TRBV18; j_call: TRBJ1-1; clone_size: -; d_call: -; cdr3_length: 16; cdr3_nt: TGTGCCAGCTCACGGGTTTGGGGGACTATGAACACTGAAGCTTTCTTT; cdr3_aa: CASSRVWGTMNTEAFF
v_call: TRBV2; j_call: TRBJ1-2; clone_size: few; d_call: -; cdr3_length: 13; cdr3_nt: TGTGCCAGCAGGGGGGACGGTAACTATGGCTACACCTTC; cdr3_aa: CASRGDGNYGYTF
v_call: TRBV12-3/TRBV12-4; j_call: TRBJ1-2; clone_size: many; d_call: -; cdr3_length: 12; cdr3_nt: TGTGCCAGCAGTTTATTTGGCAATGGCTACACCTTC; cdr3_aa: CASSLFGNGYTF
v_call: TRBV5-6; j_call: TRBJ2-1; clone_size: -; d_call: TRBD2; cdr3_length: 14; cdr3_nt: TGTGCCAGCAGCTTGGCATTAGCGGGAGGCAGGGAGTTCTTC; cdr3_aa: CASSLALAGGREFF
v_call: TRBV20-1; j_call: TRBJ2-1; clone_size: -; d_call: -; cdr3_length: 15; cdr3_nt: TGCAGTGGGAATCGGGCTAAAGGAGGTCGTGATGAGCAGTTCTTC; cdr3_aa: CSGNRAKGGRDEQFF
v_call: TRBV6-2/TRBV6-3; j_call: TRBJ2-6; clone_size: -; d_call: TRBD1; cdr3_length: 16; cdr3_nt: TGTGCCAGCAGTTACACAGGGGGCGCTGGGGCCAACGTCCTGACTTTC; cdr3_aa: CASSYTGGAGANVLTF
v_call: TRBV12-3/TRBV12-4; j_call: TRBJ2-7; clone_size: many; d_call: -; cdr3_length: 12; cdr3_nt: TGTGCCAGCAGTAGGGACTCCTACGAGCAGTACTTC; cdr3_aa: CASSRDSYEQYF
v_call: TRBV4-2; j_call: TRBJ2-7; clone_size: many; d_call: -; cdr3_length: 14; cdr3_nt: TGTGCCAGCAGCCAAGGCGGCGGCATATACGAGCAGTACTTC; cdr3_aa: CASSQGGGIYEQYF
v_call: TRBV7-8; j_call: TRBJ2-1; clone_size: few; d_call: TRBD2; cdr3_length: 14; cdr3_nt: TGTGCCAGCAGCTTCCTAGCGGGTCCGGGGGAGCAGTTCTTC; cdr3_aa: CASSFLAGPGEQFF
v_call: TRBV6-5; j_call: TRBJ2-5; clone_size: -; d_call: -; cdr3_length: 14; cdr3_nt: TGTGCCAGCAGTTATAACAGGCTCCGTGAGACCCAGTACTTC; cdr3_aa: CASSYNRLRETQYF